These 20 T cell receptor beta chains share one sample of origin, sequenced in a study of technical replicates of blood from several donors. The repertoire was sequenced with immunoSEQ multiplex PCR; TCRdb's copy has only in-frame clones and lacks some. The repertoire has tens of thousands of clones, roughly nine tenths of them found once; the top ten carry around 4.6%. Material: PBMCs. The source of these receptors is a human donor in good health. Some clones in this sample may be carry-over from other donors' samples.

V gene TRBV5-1 combines with J gene TRBJ2-2; D possibly corresponds to TRBD2 (5 bases). Trimming left V 2 bases short and J 7 bases short, with 12 bases between. The CDR3 contains 14 residues. The germline V gene has CDR1 SGHRS and CDR2 YFSETQ. Written as DNA, the CDR3 is TGCGCCAGCAGCTTTACGGGGTCCTACGGGGAGCTGTTTTTT. Translated, it gives CASSFTGSYGELFF.

The chain employs TRBV11-3 and TRBJ2-5, with 8 nucleotides matching TRBD2. The CDR3 covers 17 residues. CDR1 and CDR2 (germline): SGHNT, YENEEA. V lost 1 base and J lost 5; bases outside the gene matches: 12. CDR3 DNA: TGTGCCAGCAGCTTAGCCCCGGGAGGGCCGTGTTGGGAGACCCAGTACTTC. This codes for CASSLAPGGPCWETQYF.

This chain connects TRBV30 to TRBJ2-1; 8 bases fit TRBD1. Germline V gene sequence: CDR1 GTSNPN, CDR2 SVGIG (reference sequence). The trim removed 5 bases at V and 4 bases at J, leaving 4 bases unmatched. The CDR3 extends over 13 amino acids. CDR3 protein: CAWRTGLYNEQFF. The CDR3 DNA reads as TGTGCCTGGCGGACAGGGTTATACAATGAGCAGTTCTTC.

V usage is TRBV7-6 and J usage is TRBJ2-6, with D maybe TRBD1 (5 bases). The CDR3 loop spans 15 amino acids. V was trimmed by 7 bases and J by 4 bases, leaving 14 bases between them. Germline V gives CDR1 SGHVS, CDR2 FNYEAQ. The CDR3 sequence is CASTKGVGGANVLTF. CDR3 nucleotides: TGTGCCAGCACCAAAGGGGTTGGCGGGGCCAACGTCCTGACTTTC.

V gene TRBV5-6 combines with J gene TRBJ2-3, with a weak D call TRBD2 (5 bases). Germline V lookup: CDR1 SGHDT, CDR2 YYEEEE. The CDR3 totals 14 residues. Trimming took 1 base from V and 3 from J, leaving 9 bases between them. CDR3 DNA: TGTGCCAGCAGCTTGCGGCTAGCAACAGATACGCAGTATTTT. It specifies CASSLRLATDTQYF.

This chain connects TRBV7-2 to TRBJ1-1; possible D gene TRBD1, 6 bases. V was clipped by 4 bases and J by 4 bases, with 16 bases between them. From germline, CDR1 is SGHTA and CDR2 FQGNSA. This CDR3 has 15 residues. The CDR3 is CASSYRGGEGTEAFF. For the CDR3, the DNA is TGTGCCAGCAGCTATCGTGGGGGCGAAGGCACTGAAGCTTTCTTT.

The V call is TRBV5-8, the J call TRBJ2-1; 11 nucleotides align to TRBD1. Looked up from germline, CDR1 is SGHTS and CDR2 is YDEGEE. The length of the CDR3 is 15 residues. J was trimmed by 7 bases and V by 4 bases; bases with no gene match: 7. The CDR3 DNA sequence: TGTGCCAGCAGCCCCGGGACAGGGGGTCTGAATGAGCAGTTCTTC. Its translation: CASSPGTGGLNEQFF.

The genes are TRBV7-2 and TRBJ1-1; perhaps TRBD1 as D (5 bases). The CDR3 runs 15 residues. Looked up from germline, CDR1 is SGHTA and CDR2 is FQGNSA. Trimming cost V 5 bases and J 5 bases, with 18 bases left between them. The chain's CDR3 is CASSTQRGRWTEAFF. CDR3 DNA: TGTGCCAGCAGCACCCAAAGGGGCCGGTGGACTGAAGCTTTCTTT.

The CDR3 nucleotides are TGTGCCATCAGTGAGTGGGTTAGCGGGGAACAAGAGACCCAGTACTTC. Its translation: CAISEWVSGEQETQYF. The rearrangement uses TRBV10-3 and TRBJ2-5; TRBD2 agrees at 8 bases. The CDR3 is made up of 16 amino acids. V was pared by 1 base and J by 2 bases, with 6 bases of the junction left unmatched. Germline loops: CDR1 ENHRY, CDR2 SYGVKD.

On this clone: The sample carries other DNA sequences with the same CDR3. The rearrangement links TRBV5-1 to TRBJ2-1; 12 bases match TRBD2. V gave up 2 bases and J gave up 4 bases; unmatched junction bases: 4. Germline CDR1 SGHRS, CDR2 YFSETQ. This CDR3 is 16 amino acids long. The CDR3 DNA reads TGCGCCAGCAGCTTAGGACTAGCGGGGACTTACAATGAGCAGTTCTTC. This codes for CASSLGLAGTYNEQFF.

The chain carries TRBV5-6 and TRBJ2-7, with 10 bases that match TRBD2. V shed 3 bases and J 5 bases; nucleotides not matched to a gene: 5. Germline V gives CDR1 SGHDT, CDR2 YYEEEE. The CDR3 has 14 amino acids. The DNA for the CDR3 is TGTGCCAGCAGCTCCACTAGCGGGACCCACGAGCAGTACTTC. Translation: CASSSTSGTHEQYF. The full variable domain, rest sourced from reference TRBV5-6 and TRBJ2-7, is DAGVTQSPTHLIKTRGQQVTLRCSPKSGHDTVSWYQQALGQGPQFIFQYYEEEERQRGNFPDRFSGHQFPNYSSELNVNALLLGDSALYLCASSSTSGTHEQYFGPGTRLTVT.

This clone turned up a few times. The CDR3 here is CASSETLAGAYEQYF. In DNA form, the CDR3 reads TGTGCCAGCAGTGAAACCCTAGCGGGGGCCTACGAGCAGTACTTC. The rearrangement joins TRBV2 to TRBJ2-7, with 10 positions matching TRBD2. The germline V gene encodes CDR1 SNHLY and CDR2 FYNNEI. The V gene end was trimmed by 2 bases and the J gene end by 2 bases; junction bases not matched to a gene: 3. The CDR3 runs to 15 residues.

The rearrangement links TRBV13 to TRBJ1-2, with 7 bases that match TRBD1. V dropped 5 bases and J dropped 3; count of bases not matched to a gene: 6. CDR1 is PRHDT, CDR2 FYEKMQ, per germline (reference sequence). The CDR3 totals 14 residues. CDR3 sequence: CASSRGQGDYGYTF. CDR3 in DNA: TGTGCCAGCAGCCGAGGGCAGGGGGACTATGGCTACACCTTC.

The chain is built from TRBV18 and TRBJ2-5; TRBD1 matches at 9 bases. The CDR3 extends over 16 amino acids. Looked up from germline, CDR1 is KGHSH and CDR2 is LQKENI. J was trimmed by 5 bases and V by 3 bases; bases with no gene match: 10. In nucleotides, the CDR3 is TGTGCCAGCTCACCGACGGGACAGGGTGAGGGTGAGACCCAGTACTTC. This translates into CASSPTGQGEGETQYF.

This rearrangement joins TRBV7-9 to TRBJ2-2; maybe TRBD1 (5 bases). Per the germline V gene, CDR1 is SEHNR and CDR2 is FQNEAQ (reference sequence). The CDR3 runs 14 residues. V lost 5 bases and J 4 bases, leaving 11 bases between the germline ends. The CDR3 DNA follows: TGTGCCAGCAGCCTGGGGCTGACCACCGGGGAGCTGTTTTTT. Protein: CASSLGLTTGELFF.

The V gene is TRBV7-9, the J gene TRBJ2-1, with no clear D. V was shortened by 2 bases and J by 8 bases, with 4 bases between the two germline ends. CDR3 length: 11 residues. Germline V gene sequence: CDR1 SEHNR, CDR2 FQNEAQ (reference sequence). The CDR3 nucleotides are TGTGCCAGCAGCTTACTCCATGAGCAGTTCTTC. Encoded protein: CASSLLHEQFF. The variable domain in full, completed from reference TRBV7-9 and TRBJ2-1, reads DTGVSQNPRHKITKRGQNVTFRCDPISEHNRLYWYRQTLGQGPEFLTYFQNEAQLEKSRLLSDRFSAERPKGSFSTLEIQRTEQGDSAMYLCASSLLHEQFFGPGTRLTVL.

This sequence joins TRBV18 and TRBJ2-1, with unresolved D. Germline assignment: CDR1 KGHSH and CDR2 LQKENI. The CDR3 has 15 residues. V was cut by 2 bases and J by 2 bases, with 10 bases left in between. This chain's CDR3 is CASSPAGRTYNEQFF. Written as DNA, the CDR3 is TGTGCCAGCTCACCAGCAGGTCGCACCTACAATGAGCAGTTCTTC.

The chain recombines TRBV15 with TRBJ2-6; D perhaps matches TRBD1 (5 bases). The CDR3 consists of 15 residues. CDR1 LNHNV and CDR2 YYDKDF come from the germline V gene (reference sequence). V shed 5 bases and J shed 2 bases, with 10 bases lying between them. The CDR3 sequence: CATSLSRAGANVLTF. CDR3 DNA: TGTGCCACCAGCTTGTCCAGGGCTGGGGCCAACGTCCTGACTTTC.

The chain combines TRBV11-3 with TRBJ2-5; TRBD1 agrees at 7 bases. Trimming at V came to 5 bases and at J to 2 bases, leaving 14 bases not matched to a gene. Germline CDR1 is SGHNT and CDR2 is YENEEA. CDR3 size: 17 residues. CDR3 nucleotides: TGTGCCAGCAGCCCAACCAAGCGACGGGACAGTCAAGAGACCCAGTACTTC. Translation gives CASSPTKRRDSQETQYF.

This clone has only one observation. The chain couples TRBV9 to TRBJ2-5, with a tentative D call TRBD2 (6 bases). This CDR3 has 15 amino acids. The germline V gene encodes CDR1 SGDLS and CDR2 YYNGEE. V gave up 0 bases and J gave up 2 bases, with 11 bases separating them. The CDR3 protein is CASSVASGGQETQYF. The CDR3 region has the DNA TGTGCCAGCAGCGTAGCTTCCGGGGGACAAGAGACCCAGTACTTC. Using reference TRBV9 and TRBJ2-5 for the parts outside the CDR3, the full variable domain is DSGVTQTPKHLITATGQRVTLRCSPRSGDLSVYWYQQSLDQGLQFLIQYYNGEERAKGNILERFSAQQFPDLHSELNLSSLELGDSALYFCASSVASGGQETQYFGPGTRLLVL.